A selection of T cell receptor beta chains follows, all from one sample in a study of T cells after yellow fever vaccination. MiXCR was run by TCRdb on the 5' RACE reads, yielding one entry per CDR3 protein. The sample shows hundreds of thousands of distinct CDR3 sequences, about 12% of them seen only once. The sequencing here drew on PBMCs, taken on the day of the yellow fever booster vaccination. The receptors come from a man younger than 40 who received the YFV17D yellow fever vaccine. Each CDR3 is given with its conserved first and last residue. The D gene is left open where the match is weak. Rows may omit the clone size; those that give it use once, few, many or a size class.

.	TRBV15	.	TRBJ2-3	CATSRDRLWTDTQYF	TGTGCCACCAGCAGAGATCGGTTGTGGACAGATACGCAGTATTTT
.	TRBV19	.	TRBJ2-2	CASNRGYGELFF	TGTGCCAGTAATCGAGGGTACGGGGAGCTGTTTTTT
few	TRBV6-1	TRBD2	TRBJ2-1	CASSEAGGLAYNEQFF	TGTGCCAGCAGTGAAGCAGGGGGACTAGCCTACAATGAGCAGTTCTTC
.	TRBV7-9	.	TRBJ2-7	CASSSLGRRGYEQYF	TGTGCCAGCAGCTCTTTGGGACGAAGGGGCTACGAGCAGTACTTC
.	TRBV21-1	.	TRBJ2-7	CASSPLSFYEQYF	TGTGCCAGCAGCCCCCTTTCCTTCTACGAGCAGTACTTC
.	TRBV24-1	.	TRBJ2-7	CATEDGHSDYEQYF	TGTGCCACAGAGGACGGACATTCCGACTACGAGCAGTACTTC
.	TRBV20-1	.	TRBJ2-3	CSAGGEPDTDTQYF	TGCAGTGCCGGCGGGGAGCCGGACACAGATACGCAGTATTTT
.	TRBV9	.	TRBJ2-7	CASSALGRSNEQYF	TGTGCCAGCAGCGCTCTGGGAAGGAGTAACGAGCAGTACTTC
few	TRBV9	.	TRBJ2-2	CASGAGDYSGELFF	TGTGCCAGCGGTGCAGGGGATTATTCCGGGGAGCTGTTTTTT
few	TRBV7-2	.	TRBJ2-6	CASSLGHTGANVLTF	TGTGCCAGCAGCCTGGGACATACTGGGGCCAACGTCCTGACTTTC
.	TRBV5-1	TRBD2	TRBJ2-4	CASSLAGLSIQYF	TGCGCCAGCAGCTTAGCGGGACTAAGCATTCAGTACTTC
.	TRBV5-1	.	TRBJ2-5	CASGGEQETQYF	TGCGCCAGCGGGGGAGAACAAGAGACCCAGTACTTC
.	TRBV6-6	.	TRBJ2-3	CASTTRDTQYF	TGTGCCAGCACCACAAGGGATACGCAGTATTTT
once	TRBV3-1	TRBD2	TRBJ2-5	CASSQDLAGEYQETQYF	TGTGCCAGCAGCCAGGATCTAGCGGGAGAGTACCAAGAGACCCAGTACTTC
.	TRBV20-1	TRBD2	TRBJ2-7	CSAPGGLAGGIVDEQYF	TGCAGTGCTCCTGGGGGACTAGCGGGAGGAATTGTAGACGAGCAGTACTTC
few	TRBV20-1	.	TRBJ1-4	CSARESRTRVGEKLFF	TGCAGTGCTAGGGAGTCCCGGACGAGGGTAGGAGAAAAACTGTTTTTT
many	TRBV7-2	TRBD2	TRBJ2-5	CASSLRAGGETQYF	TGTGCCAGCAGCTTAAGGGCCGGGGGGGAGACCCAGTACTTC
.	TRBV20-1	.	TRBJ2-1	CSARPTYNEQFF	TGCAGTGCTCGCCCGACCTACAATGAGCAGTTCTTC
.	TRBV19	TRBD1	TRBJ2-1	CASSVAGGRNEQFF	TGTGCCAGTAGTGTGGCAGGGGGAAGAAATGAGCAGTTCTTC
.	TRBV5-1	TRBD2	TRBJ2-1	CASSLPAGGFSNEQFF	TGCGCCAGCAGCCTACCCGCGGGAGGGTTTAGCAATGAGCAGTTCTTC
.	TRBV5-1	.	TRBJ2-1	CASATPGQPEQFF	TGCGCCAGCGCCACTCCAGGACAGCCCGAGCAGTTCTTC
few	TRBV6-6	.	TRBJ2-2	CASSYRAIGELFF	TGTGCCAGCAGTTATAGGGCAATCGGGGAGCTGTTTTTT
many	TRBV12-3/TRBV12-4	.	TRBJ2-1	CASSLGLSNEQFF	TGTGCCAGCAGCCTAGGACTTTCCAATGAGCAGTTCTTC
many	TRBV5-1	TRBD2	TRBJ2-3	CASSLGTSGSTDTQYF	TGCGCCAGCAGCTTGGGGACTAGCGGGAGCACAGATACGCAGTATTTT
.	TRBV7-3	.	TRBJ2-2	CASSGGWGSTGELFF	TGTGCCAGCAGCGGCGGATGGGGAAGTACCGGGGAGCTGTTTTTT
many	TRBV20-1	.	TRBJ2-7	CSAREGPLDEQYF	TGCAGTGCTAGAGAGGGACCCCTCGACGAGCAGTACTTC
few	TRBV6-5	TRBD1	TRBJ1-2	CASSYSTGYGDGYTF	TGTGCCAGCAGTTACTCGACAGGGTATGGAGACGGCTACACCTTC
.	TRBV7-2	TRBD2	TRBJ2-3	CASSLGGLGDTQYF	TGTGCCAGCAGCTTAGGCGGACTAGGAGATACGCAGTATTTT
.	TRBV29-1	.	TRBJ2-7	CSVDLGGGGGYEQYF	TGCAGCGTCGACCTAGGAGGGGGGGGCGGCTACGAGCAGTACTTC
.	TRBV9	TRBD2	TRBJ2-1	CASSVGASGIYSYNEQFF	TGTGCCAGCAGCGTAGGGGCTAGCGGGATTTACTCCTACAATGAGCAGTTCTTC
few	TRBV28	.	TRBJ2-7	CASRSPGRRYEQYF	TGTGCCAGCCGCTCCCCAGGGCGCCGCTACGAGCAGTACTTC
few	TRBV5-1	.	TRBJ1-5	CASSPGGGEGNQPQHF	TGCGCCAGCAGCCCCGGGGGGGGAGAGGGCAATCAGCCCCAGCATTTT
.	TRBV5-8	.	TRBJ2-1	CASSLALPGNEQFF	TGTGCCAGCAGCTTGGCCTTGCCGGGGAATGAGCAGTTCTTC
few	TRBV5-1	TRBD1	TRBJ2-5	CASSPTGQGGETQYF	TGCGCCAGCAGCCCGACGGGACAGGGAGGGGAGACCCAGTACTTC
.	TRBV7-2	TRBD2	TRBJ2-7	CASTLRTSWSYEQYF	TGTGCCAGCACCCTAAGGACTAGCTGGTCGTACGAGCAGTACTTC
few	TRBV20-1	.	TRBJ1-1	CSARATTGITEAFF	TGCAGTGCTAGAGCCACAACAGGGATCACTGAAGCTTTCTTT
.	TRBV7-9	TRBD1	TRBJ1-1	CASSWGQMNTEAFF	TGTGCCAGCAGCTGGGGACAGATGAACACTGAAGCTTTCTTT
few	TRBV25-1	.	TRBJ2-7	CASSESGEKGYF	TGTGCCAGCAGTGAATCAGGGGAGAAGGGATACTTC
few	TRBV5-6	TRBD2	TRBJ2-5	CASSTGLEETQYF	TGTGCCAGCAGCACTGGACTAGAAGAGACCCAGTACTTC
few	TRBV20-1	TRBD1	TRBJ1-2	CSASGQGADGYTF	TGCAGTGCTAGCGGGCAGGGGGCGGATGGCTACACCTTC
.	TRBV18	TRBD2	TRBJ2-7	CASSPKASGSIPYEQYF	TGTGCCAGCTCACCAAAGGCTAGCGGGAGTATCCCCTACGAGCAGTACTTC
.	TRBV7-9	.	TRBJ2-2	CASSTTPDSNTGELFF	TGTGCCAGCAGCACGACCCCCGACAGTAACACCGGGGAGCTGTTTTTT
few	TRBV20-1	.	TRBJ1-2	CSAPSANYGYTF	TGCAGTGCCCCTTCCGCTAACTATGGCTACACCTTC
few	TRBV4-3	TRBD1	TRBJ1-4	CASSQQTGRTEKLFF	TGCGCCAGCAGCCAGCAGACAGGGAGGACTGAAAAACTGTTTTTT
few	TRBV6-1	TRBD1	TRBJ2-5	CASSPTGGLFETQYF	TGTGCCAGCAGCCCGACAGGGGGGCTTTTTGAGACCCAGTACTTC
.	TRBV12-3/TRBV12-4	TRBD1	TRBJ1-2	CASSTGQGAWGYTF	TGTGCCAGCAGCACGGGACAGGGGGCGTGGGGCTACACCTTC
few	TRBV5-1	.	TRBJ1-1	CASSFGGRPEAFF	TGCGCCAGCAGCTTTGGAGGGCGGCCTGAAGCTTTCTTT
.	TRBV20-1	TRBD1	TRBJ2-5	CSARPSRDRVLETQYF	TGCAGTGCTAGACCTTCCCGCGACAGGGTATTGGAGACCCAGTACTTC
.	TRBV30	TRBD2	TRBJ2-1	CAWMTLAGSSYNEQFF	TGTGCCTGGATGACCTTAGCGGGCAGCTCCTACAATGAGCAGTTCTTC
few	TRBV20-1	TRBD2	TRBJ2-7	CSARKAGTTYEQYF	TGCAGTGCTAGAAAAGCCGGGACTACCTACGAGCAGTACTTC
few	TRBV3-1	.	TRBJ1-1	CASSQRWNTEAFF	TGTGCCAGCAGCCAAAGATGGAACACTGAAGCTTTCTTT
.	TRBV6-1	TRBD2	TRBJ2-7	CASSHGGTSGSYEQYF	TGTGCCAGCAGCCACGGGGGGACTAGCGGTTCCTACGAGCAGTACTTC
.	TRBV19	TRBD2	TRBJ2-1	CASSIGLAEAFNEQFF	TGTGCCAGTAGTATTGGACTAGCGGAGGCTTTCAATGAGCAGTTCTTC
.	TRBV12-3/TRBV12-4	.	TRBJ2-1	CASSSTVVAHNEQFF	TGTGCCAGCAGTTCGACAGTAGTAGCACACAATGAGCAGTTCTTC
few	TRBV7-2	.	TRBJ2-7	CASSWGGQASYEQYF	TGTGCCAGCAGCTGGGGGGGGCAGGCCTCCTACGAGCAGTACTTC
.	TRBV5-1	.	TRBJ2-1	CASSSPGDNEQFF	TGCGCCAGCAGCTCGCCGGGGGACAATGAGCAGTTCTTC
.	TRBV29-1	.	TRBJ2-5	CSVAEGGETQYF	TGCAGCGTCGCTGAGGGGGGAGAGACCCAGTACTTC
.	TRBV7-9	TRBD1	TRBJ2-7	CASSSGQANYEQYF	TGTGCCAGCAGCTCGGGACAGGCTAACTACGAGCAGTACTTC
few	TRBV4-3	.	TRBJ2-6	CASSQESGLSGANVLTF	TGCGCCAGCAGCCAAGAGTCAGGGCTCTCTGGGGCCAACGTCCTGACTTTC
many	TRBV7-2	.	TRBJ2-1	CAIPRSSFYNEQFF	TGTGCCATCCCGCGGTCTTCGTTCTACAATGAGCAGTTCTTC